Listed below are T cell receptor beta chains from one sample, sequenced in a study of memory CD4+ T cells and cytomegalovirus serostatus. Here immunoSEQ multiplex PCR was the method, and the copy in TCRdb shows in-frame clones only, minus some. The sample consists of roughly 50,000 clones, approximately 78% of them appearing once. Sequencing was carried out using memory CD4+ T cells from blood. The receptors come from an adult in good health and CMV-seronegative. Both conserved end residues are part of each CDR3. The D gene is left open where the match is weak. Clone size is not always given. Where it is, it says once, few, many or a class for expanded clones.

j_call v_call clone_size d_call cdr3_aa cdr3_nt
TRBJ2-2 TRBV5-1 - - CASSLAGPGTGELFF TGCGCCAGCAGCTTGGCCGGACCGGGGACCGGGGAGCTGTTTTTT
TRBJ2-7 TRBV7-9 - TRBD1 CASSTGTGGLEQYF TGTGCCAGCAGCACCGGGACAGGGGGGCTTGAGCAGTACTTC
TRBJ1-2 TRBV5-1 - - CASSLAATGRVNYGYTF TGCGCCAGCAGCTTGGCGGCGACGGGCCGGGTTAACTATGGCTACACCTTC
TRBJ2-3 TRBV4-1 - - CASSLQRGAAITDTQYF TGCGCCAGCAGCCTCCAAAGGGGGGCCGCCATCACAGATACGCAGTATTTT
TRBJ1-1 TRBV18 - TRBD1 CASSVDREAAFF TGTGCCAGCTCTGTGGACAGGGAGGCGGCTTTCTTT
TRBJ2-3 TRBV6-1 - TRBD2 CASSDGGGAFKQYF TGTGCCAGCAGTGACGGCGGGGGGGCATTCAAGCAGTATTTT
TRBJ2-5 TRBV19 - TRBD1 CATSGQGTGETQYF TGTGCCACATCAGGACAGGGGACAGGGGAGACCCAGTACTTC
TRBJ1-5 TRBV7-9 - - CASSLGAEGGQPQHF TGTGCCAGCAGCTTAGGGGCGGAGGGCGGTCAGCCCCAGCATTTT
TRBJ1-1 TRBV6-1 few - CASSALGGTFEAFF TGTGCCAGCAGTGCATTAGGGGGGACCTTTGAAGCTTTCTTT
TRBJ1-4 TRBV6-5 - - CASSYSREKLFF TGTGCCAGCAGTTACTCGAGGGAAAAACTGTTTTTT
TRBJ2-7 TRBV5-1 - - CASSPGDSPRAREQYF TGCGCCAGCAGCCCGGGGGACAGTCCTCGAGCGCGCGAGCAGTACTTC
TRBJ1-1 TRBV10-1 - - CASRAEMNTEAFF TGCGCCAGCAGAGCAGAAATGAACACTGAAGCTTTCTTT
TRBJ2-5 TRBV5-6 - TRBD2 CASSPWTSGWQETQYF TGTGCCAGCAGCCCCTGGACTAGCGGGTGGCAAGAGACCCAGTACTTC
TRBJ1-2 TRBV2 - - CASSERGASNYGYTF TGTGCCAGCAGTGAACGGGGAGCCTCTAACTATGGCTACACCTTC
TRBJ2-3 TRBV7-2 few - CASSLAGAGTTDTQYF TGTGCCAGCAGCTTAGCGGGGGCGGGGACCACAGATACGCAGTATTTT
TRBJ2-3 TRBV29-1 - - CSVEGRADTQYF TGCAGCGTTGAAGGGAGGGCAGATACGCAGTATTTT
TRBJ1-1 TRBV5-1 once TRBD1 CASSSGTGPNTEAFF TGCGCCAGCAGCTCCGGGACAGGGCCGAACACTGAAGCTTTCTTT
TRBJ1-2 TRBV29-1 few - CSVEKGGPYGYTF TGCAGCGTTGAAAAGGGGGGCCCCTATGGCTACACCTTC
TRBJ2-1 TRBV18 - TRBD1 CASSIQTGRYNEQFF TGTGCCAGCTCAATACAGACAGGGCGATACAATGAGCAGTTCTTC
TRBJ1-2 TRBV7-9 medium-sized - CASSLEVAVYGYTF TGTGCCAGCAGCTTAGAAGTGGCAGTCTATGGCTACACCTTC